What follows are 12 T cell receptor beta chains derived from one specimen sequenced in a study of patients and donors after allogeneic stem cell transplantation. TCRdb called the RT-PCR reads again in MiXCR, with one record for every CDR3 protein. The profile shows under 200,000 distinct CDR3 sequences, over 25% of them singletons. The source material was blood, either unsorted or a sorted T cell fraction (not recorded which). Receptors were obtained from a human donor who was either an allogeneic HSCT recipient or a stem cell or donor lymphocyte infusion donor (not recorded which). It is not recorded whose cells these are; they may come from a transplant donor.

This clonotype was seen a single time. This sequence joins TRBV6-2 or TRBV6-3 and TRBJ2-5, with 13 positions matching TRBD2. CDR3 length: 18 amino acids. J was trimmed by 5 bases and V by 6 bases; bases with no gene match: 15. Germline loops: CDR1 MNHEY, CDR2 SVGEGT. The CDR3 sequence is CASRNRPGLAGFGETQYF. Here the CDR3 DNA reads TGTGCCAGCAGAAATCGACCGGGACTAGCGGGATTCGGGGAGACCCAGTACTTC.

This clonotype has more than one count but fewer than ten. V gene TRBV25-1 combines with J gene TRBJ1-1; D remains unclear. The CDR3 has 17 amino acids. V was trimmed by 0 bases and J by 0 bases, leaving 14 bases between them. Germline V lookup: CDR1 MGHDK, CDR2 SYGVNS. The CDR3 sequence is CASSEYLPGRMNTEAFF. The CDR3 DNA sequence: TGTGCCAGCAGTGAATACCTCCCCGGACGGATGAACACTGAAGCTTTCTTT.

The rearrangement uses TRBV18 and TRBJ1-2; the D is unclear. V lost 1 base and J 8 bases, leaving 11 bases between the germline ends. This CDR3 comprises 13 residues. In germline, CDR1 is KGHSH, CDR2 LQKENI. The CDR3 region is CASSPHPVEGYTF. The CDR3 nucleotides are TGTGCCAGCTCACCACATCCGGTCGAAGGCTACACCTTC.

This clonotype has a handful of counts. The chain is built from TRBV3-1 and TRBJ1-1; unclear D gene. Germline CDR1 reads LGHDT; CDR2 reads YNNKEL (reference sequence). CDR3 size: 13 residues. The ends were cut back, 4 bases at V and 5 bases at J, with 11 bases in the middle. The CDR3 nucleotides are TGTGCCAGCAGCCGAAGGGATGGTACTGAAGCTTTCTTT. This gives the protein CASSRRDGTEAFF.

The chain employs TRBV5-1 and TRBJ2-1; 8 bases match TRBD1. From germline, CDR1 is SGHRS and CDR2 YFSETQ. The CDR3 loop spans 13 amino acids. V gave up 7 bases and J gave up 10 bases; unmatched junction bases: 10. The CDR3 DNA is TGCGCCAGCGCGGGACAGGAAGGTGGGGAGCAGTTCTTC. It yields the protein CASAGQEGGEQFF.

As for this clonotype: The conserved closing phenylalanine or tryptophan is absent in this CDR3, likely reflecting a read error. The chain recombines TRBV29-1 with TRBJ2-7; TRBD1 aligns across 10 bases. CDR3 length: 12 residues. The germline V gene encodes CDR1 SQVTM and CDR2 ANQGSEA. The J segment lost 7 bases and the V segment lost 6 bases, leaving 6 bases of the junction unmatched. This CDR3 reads CSVRQGAGEQYC. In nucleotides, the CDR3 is TGCAGCGTGCGACAGGGGGCGGGAGAGCAGTACTGC.

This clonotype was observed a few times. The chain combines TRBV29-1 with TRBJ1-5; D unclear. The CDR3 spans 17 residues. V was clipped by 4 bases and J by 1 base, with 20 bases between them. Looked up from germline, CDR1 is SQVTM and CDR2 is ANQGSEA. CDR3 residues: CSVVVGATGGSNQPQHF. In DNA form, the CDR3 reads TGCAGCGTTGTAGTCGGTGCAACGGGTGGGAGCAATCAGCCCCAGCATTTT.

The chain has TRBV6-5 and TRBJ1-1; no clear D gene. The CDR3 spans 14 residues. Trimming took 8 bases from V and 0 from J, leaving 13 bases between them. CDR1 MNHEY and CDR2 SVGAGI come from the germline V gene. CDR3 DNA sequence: TGTGCCAGCGGTCCTAGCTTCATGAACACTGAAGCTTTCTTT. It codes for CASGPSFMNTEAFF.

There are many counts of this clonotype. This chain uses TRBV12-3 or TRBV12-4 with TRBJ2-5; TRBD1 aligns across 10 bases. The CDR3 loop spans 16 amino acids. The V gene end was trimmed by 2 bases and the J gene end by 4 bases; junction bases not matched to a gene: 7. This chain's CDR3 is CASSLWTGGIGETQYF. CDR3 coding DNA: TGTGCCAGCAGTTTATGGACAGGGGGAATCGGAGAGACCCAGTACTTC.

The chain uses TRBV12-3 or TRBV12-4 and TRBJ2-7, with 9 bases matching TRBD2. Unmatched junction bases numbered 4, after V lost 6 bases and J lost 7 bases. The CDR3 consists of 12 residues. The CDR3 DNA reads TGTGCCAGCAGGAGCGGGAGGAGGGAGCAGTACTTC. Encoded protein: CASRSGRREQYF.

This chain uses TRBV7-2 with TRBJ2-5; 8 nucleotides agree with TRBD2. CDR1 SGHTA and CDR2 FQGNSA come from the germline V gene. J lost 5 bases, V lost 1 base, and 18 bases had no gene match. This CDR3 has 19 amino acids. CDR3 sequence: CASSLGGPLAEGRFETQYF. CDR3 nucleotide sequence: TGTGCCAGCAGCTTAGGGGGTCCACTAGCGGAAGGAAGGTTTGAGACCCAGTACTTC.

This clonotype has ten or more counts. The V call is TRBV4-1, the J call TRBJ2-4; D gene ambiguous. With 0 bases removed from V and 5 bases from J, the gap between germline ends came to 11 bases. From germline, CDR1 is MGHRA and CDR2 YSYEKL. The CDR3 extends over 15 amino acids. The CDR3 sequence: CASSQDPSPENIQYF. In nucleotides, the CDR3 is TGCGCCAGCAGCCAAGATCCCTCACCTGAAAACATTCAGTACTTC.